A single sample is the source of the 4 T cell receptor beta chains below, sequenced in a study of beta chain features in type 1 diabetes. Points from the study as a whole: TCRB CDR3s were moderately but significantly shorter in Type 1 diabetes patients in all four CD4+ subsets.

Sequencing targeted expressed TCRB transcripts, as all isolated RNA had been reverse transcribed. TCRdb keeps only in-frame clones here, not all; method: immunoSEQ multiplex PCR. The repertoire consists of about 240,000 clones, with more than 11% occurring once and the leading ten covering 0.015% to 0.02%. Their antigens are not known. The sequencing sample was made of naive CD4+ T cells from blood. All receptors come from a man under 40 with type 1 diabetes.

This clone has a handful of counts. V is TRBV5-1 and J is TRBJ2-2; possible D gene TRBD1, 6 bases. The CDR3 is made up of 16 amino acids. V dropped 2 bases and J dropped 1 base, with 12 bases sitting between them. Germline V gene data show CDR1 as SGHRS and CDR2 as YFSETQ. CDR3 DNA: TGCGCCAGCAGCTTAACGGCGACAGGGAACACCGGGGAGCTGTTTTTT. Amino acid sequence: CASSLTATGNTGELFF.

In this sample, this clone turned up a few times. V is TRBV27 and J is TRBJ2-1, with 7 bases that match TRBD2. Losses at the gene ends were 10 bases for V and 0 bases for J; bases not matched to a gene: 12. The CDR3 totals 16 residues. The germline V gene encodes CDR1 MNHEY and CDR2 SMNVEV (reference sequence). The DNA of the CDR3 is TGTGCCACCGCCTCGGGGCTAGCGGCCTCCTACAATGAGCAGTTCTTC. Translation gives CATASGLAASYNEQFF.

This clone was observed a few times. The rearrangement uses TRBV6-1 and TRBJ2-7; TRBD1 matches 8 bases. The CDR3 extends over 14 amino acids. CDR1 and CDR2 from the germline V gene are MNHNS and SASEGT. V trimming: 10 bases; J trimming: 3 bases; junction bases outside the gene matches: 11. The DNA of the CDR3 is TGTGCCACCAAACCCCGACAGGGGAGCTACGAGCAGTACTTC. Protein product: CATKPRQGSYEQYF.

This chain links TRBV6-5 with TRBJ2-5, with a tentative D call TRBD2 (5 bases). This CDR3 spans 14 amino acids. V lost 5 bases and J 7 bases, leaving 17 bases between the germline ends. CDR1 and CDR2 from the germline V gene are MNHEY and SVGAGI. CDR3 loop: CASSTSYGDGTQYF. The CDR3 bases are TGTGCCAGCAGTACCTCGTACGGGGATGGGACCCAGTACTTC.